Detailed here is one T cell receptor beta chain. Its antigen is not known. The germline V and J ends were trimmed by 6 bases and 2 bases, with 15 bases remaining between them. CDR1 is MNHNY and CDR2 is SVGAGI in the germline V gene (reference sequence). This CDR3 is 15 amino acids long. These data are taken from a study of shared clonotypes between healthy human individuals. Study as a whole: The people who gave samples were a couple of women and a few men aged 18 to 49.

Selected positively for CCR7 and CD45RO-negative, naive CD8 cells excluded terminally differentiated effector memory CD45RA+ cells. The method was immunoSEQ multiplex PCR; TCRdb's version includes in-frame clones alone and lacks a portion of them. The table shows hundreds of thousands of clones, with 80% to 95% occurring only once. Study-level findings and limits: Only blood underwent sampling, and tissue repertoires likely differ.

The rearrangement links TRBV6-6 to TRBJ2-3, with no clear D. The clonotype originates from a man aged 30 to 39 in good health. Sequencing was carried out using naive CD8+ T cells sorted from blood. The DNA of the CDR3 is TGTGCCAGCAGCTGGACGGGTTCCGCCACAGATACGCAGTATTTT. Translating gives CASSWTGSATDTQYF.